This T cell receptor beta chain is from a study of T-cell reconstitution after alpha-beta-depleted transplantation in children. The CDR3 contains 14 residues. Between the trimmed V and J ends, which lost 0 bases and 1 base, there was a span of 5 bases. Per the germline V gene, CDR1 is SGDLS and CDR2 is YYNGEE. Library preparation (for TCRbeta) was performed with unique molecular identifiers. A single record per CDR3 protein comes from TCRdb applying MiXCR to the PCR reads. This sample has roughly 500,000 distinct CDR3 sequences, with about 17% found just once. Material: PBMCs from the stem cell graft donor, obtained from the stem cell graft. The rearrangement links TRBV9 to TRBJ1-5; D gene unclear. The receptor comes from a human donor who donated a stem cell graft to a child with acute lymphoblastic leukemia. CDR3 DNA sequence: TGTGCCAGCAGCGTAGGACACAGCAATCAGCCCCAGCATTTT. This sequence encodes CASSVGHSNQPQHF.